The clone carrying this T cell receptor beta chain was seen a single time. What it binds is unknown. The sample is drawn from a study of ipilimumab plus nivolumab after autologous stem cell transplantation. Turning to the study itself: The DLBCL cohort had primary refractory and relapsed disease, with 18-month progression-free survival of about 86% and 29%.

Through week 26, nivolumab 3 mg/kg IV was given weeks 1, 4, 7, 10, then biweekly. General study findings and limits: Per the authors, repertoire, Treg and microbiota data justify further study.

CDR3 length: 14 amino acids. Germline V gene sequence: CDR1 LNHDA, CDR2 SQIVND (reference sequence). Trimming shortened V by 8 bases and J by 4 bases, and 15 bases separated the two germline ends. Clones were read by immunoSEQ multiplex PCR, and TCRdb kept only the in-frame ones, dropping some. The sample carries some 24,000 clones, about 86% recorded once. The sequencing here drew on PBMCs, taken in a trial of ipilimumab plus nivolumab as post-transplant consolidation. V is TRBV19 and J is TRBJ1-5, with D perhaps matching TRBD1 (6 bases). This receptor was identified in a male donor with diffuse large B-cell lymphoma. The CDR3 reads CASGNRVGNQPQHF. The CDR3, as DNA: TGTGCCAGTGGTAACAGGGTTGGGAATCAGCCCCAGCATTTT. The variable domain in full, completed from reference TRBV19 and TRBJ1-5, reads DGGITQSPKYLFRKEGQNVTLSCEQNLNHDAMYWYRQDPGQGLRLIYYSQIVNDFQKGDIAEGYSVSREKKESFPLTVTSAQKNPTAFYLCASGNRVGNQPQHFGDGTRLSIL.